Below are 3 T cell receptor beta chains sequenced from a single sample in a study of T cells after yellow fever vaccination (dated by TCRdb to the late 2010s). Libraries came from 5' RACE. TCRdb records Illumina NovaSeq 6000 as the sequencer. The public reads were reprocessed in TCRdb via fastp at Q25 and MiXCR, keeping in-frame beta chains. Each entry merges the rows of one CDR3 protein and shows their most common DNA and genes. The sample contains 95,000 to 150,000 distinct CDR3 sequences, 13% to 15% of them found a single time. The ten largest make up more than 40% of the sample. What the treatment or condition label conveys for this sample: live attenuated yellow fever vaccine strain. The source material was CD8+ T cells sorted from PBMCs, sampled 5 days after the yellow fever booster vaccination. The receptors derive from a man aged 18-30 years who received the YFV17D yellow fever vaccine.

This clonotype has only a few counts. V gene TRBV11-2 combines with J gene TRBJ2-3; 9 bases match TRBD1. The germline gives CDR1 SGHAT, CDR2 FQNNGV. The CDR3 has 14 amino acids. J gave up 4 bases and V 5 bases, and 4 bases lay outside the gene matches. CDR3: CASSRQGVADTQYF. The CDR3 region has the DNA TGTGCCAGCAGCCGACAGGGGGTTGCAGATACGCAGTATTTT.

The table lists this clonotype with many counts. V gene TRBV7-9 combines with J gene TRBJ2-2, with unresolved D. CDR1 SEHNR and CDR2 FQNEAQ come from the germline V gene (reference sequence). The CDR3 extends over 12 amino acids. V was pared by 1 base and J by 6 bases, with 3 bases between. The CDR3 region is CASSLGAGELFF. The CDR3 bases are TGTGCCAGCAGCTTAGGAGCCGGGGAGCTGTTTTTT.

V is TRBV4-3 and J is TRBJ2-1; D is undetermined. Per the germline V gene, CDR1 is LGHNA and CDR2 is YSLEER. V lost 0 bases, J lost 10 bases, and 13 bases lay in between. The CDR3 runs 14 residues. CDR3 DNA: TGCGCCAGCAGCCAAGAAAGGGTGGCCCCGGAGCAGTTCTTC. Translation: CASSQERVAPEQFF.